Here is one T cell receptor (beta chain) with its context. There is no known antigen for this receptor. Per-base qualities were not stored, and no clone one base away is much larger. The sample belongs to a study of cytomegalovirus exposure and HLA in healthy donors (dated by TCRdb to 2017 to 2019). Background on the whole study: According to an earlier analysis of 550 to 700 of the donors, about 170 million T cells yielded roughly 100 million unique TCR beta sequences and about 300 Gb of sequence data. Among 398 genotyped donors of the cohort, an average of approximately 250,000 unique TCR beta nucleotide sequences were sequenced per donor, around a sixth of them non-productive. Typing coverage varied by locus: about 629-630 donors for A, B, C, DRB1 and DQB1; 500 to 550 for DQA1; about 570 for DPA1; roughly 450 for DPB1. The study was designed to test whether signatures of past pathogen exposure could be identified by cataloging public T cell receptors. To predict cytomegalovirus infection status, the study combined high-throughput TCR immunosequencing, statistical association of individual TCRs with disease status, and machine learning. HLA typing covered class I and class II loci at four-digit resolution. A separate validation cohort of 100 to 150 different subjects was used in addition to the approximately 700-subject first cohort. Donor age, sex, ethnicity and CMV serostatus were compiled alongside the repertoire data. Of the 300 to 400 genotyped donors, approximately 82% fell in the genetic ancestry cluster associated with self-reported Caucasian donors. In a later genetic analysis, genome-wide SNP genotypes for about three fifths of the 666 donors were used, and that subset was treated as a discovery cohort. The study profiled the T cell repertoires of about 720 subjects by immunosequencing and related them to cytomegalovirus serostatus. Because of strong linkage in the cohort, roughly 5 DR-DQ haplotypes were treated as single units for association and clustering. A later analysis re-examined previously published TCR beta repertoires from about 700 donors and added high-resolution HLA genotyping to investigate patterns of TCR occurrence. All discovery cohort repertoires had been generated using a single sequencing platform. An earlier analysis of some 500 of the donors used high-throughput TCR beta sequencing to judge whether each TCR beta V gene segment behaved as functional or pseudogenic. An early release that covered some 640 HLA-typed donors contained approximately 320 gigabases of sequencing data and around 85 million unique TCR sequences. In the later analysis, no new phenotypic data were used to find candidate immune exposures; instead, reliance was placed on TCR beta sequences and their occurrence across donors. Broad study findings and their caveats: In vitro tests confirmed that three of the cytomegalovirus-associated TCR beta chains recognize cytomegalovirus antigens. A further reported finding was that TCR beta sequences accurately predicted the HLA-A and HLA-B alleles for most subjects in the first cohort. Several of the top co-occurrence clusters appeared to be linked to parvovirus B19, influenza, CMV and Epstein-Barr virus, according to a later analysis. Linkage disequilibrium might explain the correlated functional status among segregating V segments, but an unknown experimental factor could not be ruled out. Sequencing depth was assumed to be roughly uniform across donors in the presence/absence analyses, though that assumption may not hold. It was suggested by the authors that the approach could potentially be generalized to other disease states and immunological phenotypes. The classifier was reported to diagnose cytomegalovirus status with high specificity and sensitivity in both the original and validation cohorts. A cluster of highly shared sequence variants was judged likely to be a technical artifact of the sequencing pipeline. Approximately 18 rarely observed V segments, including chromosome 9 orphons, were excluded from the earlier analysis of about 610 of the donors because counts were too low. An earlier analysis of roughly 570 of the donors showed that most TCR beta V segments appeared in productive rearrangements either about 90% or about 30% of the time, which broadly matched IMGT annotations. Because some donors lacked HLA typing at each locus, the association tests relied only on the typed subset. According to a later analysis, most CMV-associated TCR beta chains appeared to be HLA-restricted, and the HLA associations seemed to be driven largely by CMV exposure. In the study, roughly 160 TCR beta chains were listed as associated with cytomegalovirus. In this cohort, only TCR beta chains were sequenced, and detectable features were limited by the absence of alpha or paired-chain data. Because the 87-base-pair reads could not distinguish some IMGT-functional V segments, including TRBV6-2 and TRBV6-3, those segments were excluded. Immune exposure information for the cohort was limited to CMV serostatus. In a later analysis, HLA-associated TCR beta chains showed more clonal expansion and lower generation probabilities than non-associated chains that were equally common. A later genetic analysis reported fewer N-insertions in productive TCRs among donors in an Asian-associated ancestry cluster than the roughly 640-donor mean. Assigning TCR associations to individual alleles was difficult when HLA alleles, especially DR and DQ, strongly co-occurred. A later analysis associated 15,000 to 20,000 TCR beta sequences with specific HLA alleles at a false discovery rate of 0.05. While some public TCRs were present in many individuals, most TCR sequences turned up only very rarely across donors. A later genetic analysis associated a missense DCLRE1C variant with V-gene and J-gene trimming of TCR beta chains, and an independent cohort replicated the association. A later analysis found that TCR association rates varied across HLA loci, with DRB1 alleles showing the most associated TCRs and HLA-C alleles the fewest.

Libraries came from the immunoSEQ multiplex PCR assay. For the multiplex PCR, a mixture combining 60 forward primers for TCR Vbeta segments and 13 reverse primers for TCR Jbeta segments was used. A multiplex PCR assay on genomic DNA amplified the CDR3 region of rearranged TCR beta genes. Amplified TCR beta libraries were sequenced as 87-base-pair reads on the Illumina HiSeq System. Processing in the source paper ran as follows. Across the 500 to 850 repertoires, a later analysis counted some 81 million unique TCR beta chains, 9.5 million to 13 million of which were shared by at least two donors. To remove PCR and sequencing errors, raw reads were error-corrected and collapsed into unique sequences using a nearest-neighbor algorithm that merged closely related sequences. CDR3 sequences were aligned to IMGT reference sequences to assign V, D and J gene segments. For a sequence to be retained, a match of at least six nucleotides to both a V gene segment and a J gene segment was required. A rearrangement was called productive if the CDR3 had no stop codons and remained in frame with V and J, and every other rearrangement was called non-productive. CDR3 was defined by IMGT convention, running from the second conserved V-encoded cysteine to the conserved J-encoded phenylalanine. The earlier analysis of fewer than 700 of the donors excluded sequences that lacked an unambiguous match to a single V gene segment. An earlier analysis of some 610 of the donors called V segments functional above 56.7% productive rearrangements and segregating when the between-donor standard deviation exceeded 5%. A statistical classification framework was built to diagnose cytomegalovirus status from the catalog of TCR beta chain sequences. A later analysis assigned V and J genes by comparing TCR nucleotide sequences with IMGT/GENE-DB human TR gene sequences. Using the TCRdist pipeline, a later analysis assigned CDR3 sequences along with most-parsimonious VDJ recombination scenarios. In a later analysis, each TCR beta chain was defined by its CDR3 amino acid sequence together with its V-gene family, and reads lacking a unique V-gene family were excluded. To address suspected cross-contamination and a sequencing artifact, a later analysis removed a few hundred highly shared, low-generation-probability nucleotide sequences. For each public chain, a later analysis derived a clonal expansion index from normalized ranks of inferred template counts within each repertoire. In a later analysis, generation probabilities were computed using a VDJ recombination model fitted to out-of-frame rearrangements, and the results were checked against IGoR. A later analysis scored TCR-TCR, TCR-HLA and TCR-CMV co-occurrence with hypergeometric tests, applying a repertoire-size bias correction to TCR pairs. In a later analysis, false discovery rates were estimated by permuting HLA or CMV assignments 20 times. In a later analysis, co-occurring TCRs were grouped with DBSCAN, and TCRdist sequence similarity was added when clustering was performed within HLA-allele-positive subsets. For co-occurrence clustering, repertoires with fewer than 30,000 or more than 120,000 public chains were excluded, along with roughly 5 repertoires with anomalous nucleotide sharing. Entries here come from immuneACCESS through TCRdb and include only in-frame sequences with V and J called. Some clones fail to appear in such tables; in the studies checked, an unresolved V gene covers under half of the shortfall, and the cause of the remainder is unknown. Clonal size and the V and J genes are those of that table, whereas D and trimming came from the DNA. The sample records some 100,000 clones, about four fifths of which are singletons. The ten largest account for 1.9% of the sample.

Its CDR3 holds 13 amino acids, cysteine through phenylalanine. Only the CDR3 portion is preserved as DNA: 39 bases, with reading frame beginning at the first base. V ends up 7 bases short and J 3 bases short, with an unmatched junction base count of 4. The germline V gene (reference sequence) provides CDR1 GTSNPN and CDR2 SVGIG. The cohort consisted of 666 healthy bone marrow donors. Cohort members were all nominally healthy when sampled, although unrecorded immune exposures were likely present. The donor tested CMV seronegative, placing the donor among the 350 to 400 seronegative members of the cohort. A peripheral blood sample was provided by each donor, and peripheral blood mononuclear cells were used for TCR beta sequencing. The Qiagen DNeasy Blood Extraction Kit was used to extract genomic DNA from the blood cell samples.

This sequence originates from a woman in her forties in good health and CMV-seronegative. Source material: PBMCs. The receptor chain draws on TRBV30 and TRBJ2-3, with 10 bases in between that match TRBD2. CDR3 region: CASSGGATDTQYF. The DNA reads TGTGCCTCGAGCGGGGGGGCGACAGATACGCAGTATTTT.